This T cell receptor beta chain was recorded in a study of glioma-infiltrating T cells after dendritic cell vaccination (dated by TCRdb to about 2016). Background for the entire study: The cohort comprised 15 glioblastoma patients from Phase I and II dendritic cell vaccination trials, 9 newly diagnosed and 6 with recurrent disease. To make the vaccine, monocyte-derived dendritic cells were cultured for six to eight days with IL-4 and GM-CSF and then pulsed overnight with autologous tumor lysate. Each patient got three intradermal injections of the dendritic cell vaccine, spaced at biweekly intervals, in the arm below the axilla. TCR sequencing metrics, including TIL content and tumor-blood repertoire overlap, were correlated with survival after dendritic cell vaccination. Between the early 2000s and the early 2010s, the patients were given dendritic cell vaccination pulsed with autologous tumor lysate. In glioblastoma patients vaccinated with dendritic cells, deep sequencing of TCR beta CDR3 regions served to measure tumor-infiltrating lymphocyte content and to compare repertoires between tumor and blood.

The investigation overall reported the following: The cohort was small and heterogeneous, few patients had complete blood and tumor sets, and even fewer had initial-recurrent tumor pairs. No direct relationship between TCR clonality and survival was found, suggesting a diverse polyclonal response may matter. The three-group TCR overlap response model was characterized as speculative, and prospective validation of the model was stated to be required. After dendritic cell vaccination, a higher estimated pretreatment TIL content predicted longer time to progression and overall survival.

TCRB CDR3 regions were amplified from about 2 ug genomic DNA, or all available DNA if less, using the immunoSEQ assay. The multiplex PCR relied on 60 forward primers for TCR V beta segments and 13 reverse primers for J beta segments. To estimate reads per starting template, synthetic control templates were spiked into each sample at limiting dilution. The Illumina HiSeq System generated sequencing reads of 87 bp. The published analysis was carried out like this. PCR and sequencing errors were removed by a nearest neighbor algorithm that merged closely related sequences. TCR overlap was defined as the percentage of unique tumor TCR beta sequences that were also present in the same patient's peripheral blood. TCRdb obtained this table from immuneACCESS and retained in-frame rearrangements with V and J assigned. These tables miss some clones; where compared with another copy, unresolved V genes account for less than half of the shortfall, and the remainder is unexplained. V, J and clone size reflect that table, while D and trimming were determined from the DNA. In all, the sample holds approximately 85,000 clones, and around 85% of those were seen once. Jointly, the top ten make up around 8.5% of the sample.

According to the study, the label for this sample's time point signals: after dendritic cell vaccination, including at tumor progression/relapse. Patients were selected on the basis of adequate residual fresh-frozen tumor tissue and more than two years of available survival data. Molecular status otherwise varied across the glioblastoma patients, but none of them carried an isocitrate dehydrogenase mutation. PBMC collection took place before vaccination, two weeks after the third vaccination, and at tumor progression if progression occurred. The Qiagen DNeasy Blood extraction Kit was used for extraction of genomic DNA. The CDR3 runs 15 residues from the cysteine to the phenylalanine. Solely the CDR3 DNA is kept, with 45 bases framed from the first base. The germline V and J ends show losses of 4 bases and 3 bases respectively, and no gene match explains 2 bases of the junction. For CDR1 and CDR2, the germline V gene (reference sequence) lists PRHDT and FYEKMQ.

For this clone: What antigen it recognizes has not been identified. Base qualities are not recorded, but no much larger clone differs from it by a single base.

Specimen: blood, collected after dendritic cell vaccination. The receptor was isolated from a human donor with glioblastoma. The rearrangement combines TRBV13 with TRBJ2-1; the central 11 bases match TRBD2. The nucleotides read TGTGCCAGCAGCTCAACTAGCGGGAGCTACAATGAGCAGTTCTTC. Translated, this gives CASSSTSGSYNEQFF.